One and the same sample provided the 13 T cell receptor beta chains below, sequenced in a study of kidney transplant recipient with SARS-CoV-2 infection. Each CDR3 protein gets one entry after TCRdb re-called the reads with MiXCR. This table has under 300,000 distinct CDR3 sequences, less than 35% appearing once. This specimen was a blood sample, taken at baseline and between days 110 and 120 from a kidney transplant recipient. These receptors were obtained from a male patient aged 25 to 39 who had COVID-19 and was a kidney transplant recipient. The T cells may come from the graft donor.

The table lists this clonotype with many counts. This chain uses TRBV9 with TRBJ2-7, with a weak D call TRBD1 (6 bases). Germline CDR1 and CDR2: SGDLS and YYNGEE. The CDR3 runs 14 residues. Trimming cost V 0 bases and J 3 bases, with 10 bases left between them. CDR3 in DNA: TGTGCCAGCAGCGTAGGACAGGATGACTACGAGCAGTACTTC. It specifies CASSVGQDDYEQYF.

There are many counts of this clonotype. J is TRBJ1-2 and V is TRBV10-2, with TRBD1 matching over 10 bases. J gave up 7 bases and V 6 bases, and 8 bases lay outside the gene matches. The germline V gene encodes CDR1 WSHSY and CDR2 SAAADI. This CDR3 contains 14 residues. The CDR3 loop is CASRETGGGGGYTF. CDR3 coding DNA: TGCGCCAGCAGGGAGACAGGGGGCGGAGGTGGCTACACCTTC.

CDR3 sequence (DNA): TGTGCCAGCAGCCTGGGGGGAGCCACCGGGGAGCTGTTTTTT. Protein sequence: CASSLGGATGELFF. This chain uses TRBV9 with TRBJ2-2; D is perhaps TRBD2 (6 bases). From germline, CDR1 is SGDLS and CDR2 YYNGEE. Trimming shortened V by 4 bases and J by 4 bases, and 11 bases separated the two germline ends. This CDR3 region has 14 residues.

In regard to this clonotype: This may arise from a read error, as a much more abundant clone is one base away. CDR3 loop: CASSFGTSALIQCF. As DNA, the CDR3 is TGTGCCAGCAGCTTTGGGACTAGCGCCTTAATCCAGTGTTTT. The J gene is TRBJ2-3, the V gene TRBV7-6; 10 positions agree with TRBD2. Germline assignment: CDR1 SGHVS and CDR2 FNYEAQ. The CDR3 consists of 14 residues. Full variable domain (remainder filled in from reference TRBV7-6 and TRBJ2-3): GAGVSQSPRYKVTKRGQDVALRCDPISGHVSLYWYRQALGQGPEFLTYFNYEAQQDKSGLPNDRFSAERPEGSISTLTIQRTEQRDSAMYRCASSFGTSALIQCFGPGTRLTVL.

On this clonotype itself: Possible read error: a much larger clone is one base away. CDR3: CTSSVSESRKTYGYTF. Here the CDR3 DNA reads TGTACCAGCAGCGTGAGTGAATCTCGAAAGACCTATGGCTACACCTTC. The chain is built from TRBV7-6 and TRBJ1-2; D call uncertain. The germline gives CDR1 SGHVS, CDR2 FNYEAQ. The CDR3 contains 16 residues.

Worth noting for this clonotype: This sequence may be a read error, since a much larger clone differs from it by one base. Because it lacks the conserved phenylalanine or tryptophan at the end, this CDR3 is likely a read error. The rearrangement links TRBV5-1 to TRBJ1-2; D remains ambiguous. Trimming took 7 bases from V and 4 from J, leaving 23 bases between them. This CDR3 is 16 amino acids long. Looked up from germline, CDR1 is SGHRS and CDR2 is YFSETQ. CDR3 in amino acids: CASLFASVRKTYGYTL. The CDR3 DNA follows: TGCGCCAGCTTATTCGCATCGGTTCGAAAGACCTATGGCTACACCCTC.

This clonotype was observed many times. The chain employs TRBV6-5 and TRBJ1-6, with TRBD1 identical over 9 bases. In germline, CDR1 is MNHEY, CDR2 SVGAGI. CDR3 size: 15 residues. Unmatched junction bases numbered 11, after V lost 6 bases and J lost 11 bases. The CDR3 nucleotides are TGTGCCAGCAGAGGGACAGGGCGGGACTGGGCACCCCTCCACTTT. It translates to CASRGTGRDWAPLHF.

V is TRBV20-1 and J is TRBJ2-1; 9 bases align to TRBD2. Germline trimming cut 0 bases from V and 7 bases from J; bases unmatched to any gene: 7. The CDR3 is 15 residues long. From germline, CDR1 is DFQATT and CDR2 SNEGSKA (reference sequence). In DNA, the CDR3 is TGCAGTGCTAGAGATGGCGGGGGGGCCGTGAATGAGCAGTTCTTC. This gives the protein CSARDGGGAVNEQFF.

Concerning this clonotype itself: Possible read error: a much larger clone is one base away. The chain links TRBV19 to TRBJ2-2, with 8 bases lining up with TRBD2. There are 16 residues in the CDR3. With 7 bases clipped from V and 1 base from J, the junction kept 8 bases outside the gene matches. Germline-derived CDR1 and CDR2 are LNHDA and SQIVND (reference sequence). CDR3 bases: TGTGCCAGTATCACACTCCTAGCGGGGAACACCGGGGAGCTGTTTTTT. Protein sequence: CASITLLAGNTGELFF.

Concerning this clonotype: The junction departs from germline at one end; a sequencing error may be responsible. The chain is built from TRBV20-1 and TRBJ2-4, with D tentatively TRBD1 (5 bases). CDR1 and CDR2 from the germline V gene are DFQATT and SNEGSKA (reference sequence). The CDR3 extends over 15 amino acids. CDR3 region: CSARDLGVTYNEQLF. CDR3 bases: TGCAGTGCTAGAGATTTAGGGGTTACTTACAATGAACAGCTCTTC.

On this clonotype itself: A much bigger clone sits one base away, suggesting this may be a read error. The chain couples TRBV7-2 to TRBJ2-7; D is unresolved. CDR3 length: 11 residues. Germline-derived CDR1 and CDR2 are SGHTA and FQGNSA. For the CDR3, the DNA is TGTGCCAGCAGCGTCGCGTACGGGCAGTACTTC. Residues: CASSVAYGQYF.

At least ten counts were recorded for this clonotype. The chain joins TRBV6-1 to TRBJ1-2, with D uncertain. CDR1 is MNHNS, CDR2 SASEGT, per germline. V was trimmed by 5 bases and J by 4 bases, leaving 23 bases between them. This CDR3 region has 17 residues. CDR3 DNA: TGTGCCAGCAGTATGGACGCGGAATGTAGAAAGACCTATGGCTACACCTTC. Protein: CASSMDAECRKTYGYTF.

There are many counts of this clonotype. The V and J genes are TRBV11-3 and TRBJ2-1; D remains unclear. The V gene's germline CDR1 is SGHNT and CDR2 YENEEA. The CDR3 has 15 amino acids. Trimming took 5 bases from V and 2 from J, leaving 13 bases between them. In DNA form, the CDR3 reads TGTGCCAGCAGCCCTGAGTCCTCCCCCTACAATGAGCAGTTCTTC. Amino acid sequence: CASSPESSPYNEQFF.